The present T cell receptor beta chain was sequenced within a study of blood T cell repertoires in COVID-19. Study as a whole: The United States, Italy and Spain provided the acute and convalescent COVID-19 samples. From T cells, B-cell-depleted T cells, or PBMCs came the material, which was cDNA or gDNA.

In the source study's methods: Cell counts per sample came from amplifying reference gene primers. Sequencing was performed with immunoSEQ multiplex PCR; in TCRdb, only in-frame clones are kept and a portion is missing. V, J and clone size are those of that table, while D and trimming were read from the DNA. The sample has 75,000 to 85,000 clones, 85% seen once. Patients at the Seattle site were enrolled during active infection and followed longitudinally. With 0 bases removed from V and 5 bases from J, the gap between germline ends came to 15 bases. CDR1 is LGHNA, CDR2 YNFKEQ, per germline. This CDR3 has 16 amino acids.

The clonotype was recovered from a man aged 55 to 70 with COVID-19, enrolled during active disease. Sequenced sample: peripheral blood. This rearrangement joins TRBV4-2 to TRBJ2-3; weak D call: TRBD1 (6 bases). The CDR3 nucleotides read TGTGCCAGCAGCCAAGAGTGGAACAGGGCTGGAGATACGCAGTATTTT. Amino acids: CASSQEWNRAGDTQYF.